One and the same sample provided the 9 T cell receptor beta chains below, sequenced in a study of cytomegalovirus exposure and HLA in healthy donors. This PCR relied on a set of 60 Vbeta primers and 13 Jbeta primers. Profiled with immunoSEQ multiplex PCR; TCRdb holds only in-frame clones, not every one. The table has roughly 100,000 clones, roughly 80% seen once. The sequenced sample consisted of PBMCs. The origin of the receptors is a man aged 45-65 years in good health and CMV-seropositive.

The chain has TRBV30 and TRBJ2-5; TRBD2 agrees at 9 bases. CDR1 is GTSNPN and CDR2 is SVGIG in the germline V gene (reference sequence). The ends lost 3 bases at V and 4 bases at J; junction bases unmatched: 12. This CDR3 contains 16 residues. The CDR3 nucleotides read TGTGCCTGGAGCCCCGGGGGAGCGGGGGGTCGAGAGACCCAGTACTTC. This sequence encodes CAWSPGGAGGRETQYF.

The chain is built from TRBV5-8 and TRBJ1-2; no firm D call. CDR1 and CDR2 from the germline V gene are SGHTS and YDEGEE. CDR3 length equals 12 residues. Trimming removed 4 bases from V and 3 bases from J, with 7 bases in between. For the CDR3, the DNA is TGTGCCAGCAGCCCCTCGGACTATGGCTACACCTTC. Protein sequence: CASSPSDYGYTF.

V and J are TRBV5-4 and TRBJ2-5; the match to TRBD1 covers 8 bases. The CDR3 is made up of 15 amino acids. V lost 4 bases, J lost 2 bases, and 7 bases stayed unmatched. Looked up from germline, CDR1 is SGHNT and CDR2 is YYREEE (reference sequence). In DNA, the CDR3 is TGTGCCAGCAGCGACCACAGGGGGGTACAAGAGACCCAGTACTTC. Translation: CASSDHRGVQETQYF.

DNA for the CDR3: TGCAGCGTTGATCTTCAAGAGACCCAGTACTTC. Its translation: CSVDLQETQYF. V and J are TRBV29-1 and TRBJ2-5; D gene ambiguous. Germline assignment: CDR1 SQVTM and CDR2 ANQGSEA. Between the trimmed V and J ends, which lost 3 bases and 2 bases, there was a span of 4 bases. The CDR3 extends over 11 amino acids.

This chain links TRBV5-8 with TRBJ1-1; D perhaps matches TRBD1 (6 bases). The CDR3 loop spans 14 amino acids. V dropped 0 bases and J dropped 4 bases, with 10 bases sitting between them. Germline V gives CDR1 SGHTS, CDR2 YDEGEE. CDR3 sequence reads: CASSLEGVSTEAFF. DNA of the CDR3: TGTGCCAGCAGCTTGGAGGGGGTATCCACTGAAGCTTTCTTT.

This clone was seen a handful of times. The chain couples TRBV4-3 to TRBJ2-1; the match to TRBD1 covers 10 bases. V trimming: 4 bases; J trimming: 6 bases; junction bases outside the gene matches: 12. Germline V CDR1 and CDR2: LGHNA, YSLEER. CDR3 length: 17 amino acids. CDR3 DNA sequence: TGCGCCAGCAGCCCTAAAATGGGGACAGGGGTCGTCAATGAGCAGTTCTTC. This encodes CASSPKMGTGVVNEQFF.

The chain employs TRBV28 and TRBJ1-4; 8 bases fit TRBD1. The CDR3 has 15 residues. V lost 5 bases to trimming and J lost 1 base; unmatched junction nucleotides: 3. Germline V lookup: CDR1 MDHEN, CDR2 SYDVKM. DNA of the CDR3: TGTGCCAGCAGTCTTACAGGGGGAACTAATGAAAAACTGTTTTTT. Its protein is CASSLTGGTNEKLFF.

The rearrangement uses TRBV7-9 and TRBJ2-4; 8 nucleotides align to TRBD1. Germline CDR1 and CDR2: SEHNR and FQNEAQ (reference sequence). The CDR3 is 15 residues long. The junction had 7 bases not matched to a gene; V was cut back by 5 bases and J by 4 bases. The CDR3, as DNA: TGTGCCAGCAGCCCCTCCGGGACAGGAAAAAACATTCAGTACTTC. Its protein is CASSPSGTGKNIQYF. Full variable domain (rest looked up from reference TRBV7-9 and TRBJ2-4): DTGVSQNPRHKITKRGQNVTFRCDPISEHNRLYWYRQTLGQGPEFLTYFQNEAQLEKSRLLSDRFSAERPKGSFSTLEIQRTEQGDSAMYLCASSPSGTGKNIQYFGAGTRLSVL.

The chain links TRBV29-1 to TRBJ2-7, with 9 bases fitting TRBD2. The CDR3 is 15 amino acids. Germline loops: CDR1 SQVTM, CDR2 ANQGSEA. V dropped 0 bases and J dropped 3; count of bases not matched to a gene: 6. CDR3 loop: CSVEEREGSNYEQYF. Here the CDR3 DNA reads TGCAGCGTTGAAGAGCGGGAGGGCTCAAACTACGAGCAGTACTTC.